The 11 T cell receptor beta chains below come from one sample, sequenced in a study of neurological immune-mediated disorders. TCRdb reanalysed the 5' RACE reads using MiXCR and keeps one entry per CDR3 protein. The repertoire consists of about 48,000 distinct CDR3 sequences, with over 20% occurring once and the leading ten covering 20% to 30%. The source material was PBMCs. These receptors came from a woman in her 70s in good health.

This clonotype was observed many times. The rearrangement uses TRBV18 and TRBJ2-5, with D possibly TRBD2 on 5 matching bases. This CDR3 is built from 13 residues. In germline, CDR1 is KGHSH, CDR2 LQKENI. V was shortened by 3 bases and J by 5 bases, with 10 bases between the two germline ends. Written as DNA, the CDR3 is TGTGCCAGCTCACCCCGGGGAAGGGAGACCCAGTACTTC. Translated: CASSPRGRETQYF.

This sequence joins TRBV9 and TRBJ2-3; TRBD2 aligns across 7 bases. In germline, CDR1 is SGDLS, CDR2 YYNGEE. The CDR3 loop spans 17 amino acids. V shed 7 bases, J shed 6 bases, and the junction held 20 bases outside the gene matches. The CDR3 nucleotides are TGTGCCAGCGCCCTAAGCCCTAGCGGTCGTACCTCCGATACGCAGTATTTT. Its translation is CASALSPSGRTSDTQYF.

The table lists this clonotype with many counts. The chain uses TRBV21-1 and TRBJ1-5; the D segment call TRBD1 is taken from the table without a DNA check. TRBV21-1 is deemed a pseudogene. This CDR3 has 20 amino acids. CDR3 region: CASSTTKTGTGVFGRQPQHF. CDR3 nucleotides: TGTGCCAGCAGCACTACTAAAACCGGGACAGGGGTTTTTGGTCGTCAGCCCCAGCATTTT.

Relative to its sample, this clonotype is medium-sized (0.01 to 0.1%). The chain couples TRBV20-1 to TRBJ1-5; D uncertain. The length of the CDR3 is 14 residues. Per the germline V gene, CDR1 is DFQATT and CDR2 is SNEGSKA (reference sequence). V was shortened by 5 bases and J by 6 bases, with 17 bases between the two germline ends. The CDR3 reads CSAPLGEVGQPQHF. The CDR3 nucleotides read TGCAGTGCTCCGCTTGGAGAGGTCGGTCAGCCCCAGCATTTT.

This clonotype has ten or more counts. V is TRBV3-1 and J is TRBJ2-1; tentatively, D is TRBD2 (6 bases). V was shortened by 1 base and J by 8 bases, with 6 bases between the two germline ends. Germline lookup yields CDR1 LGHDT and CDR2 YNNKEL (reference sequence). The CDR3 length is 12 residues. CDR3 region: CASSQGGDEQFF. The DNA for the CDR3 is TGTGCCAGCAGCCAAGGGGGGGATGAGCAGTTCTTC.

This clonotype was found many times. The chain couples TRBV5-1 to TRBJ2-1, with D perhaps matching TRBD2 (6 bases). The CDR3 is 16 residues long. Germline V CDR1 and CDR2: SGHRS, YFSETQ. Trimming took 4 bases from V and 9 from J, leaving 23 bases between them. CDR3 sequence (DNA): TGCGCCAGCAGCCCCTATGGGGCGGGATACGGTGGTGAGCAGTTCTTC. This sequence encodes CASSPYGAGYGGEQFF.

At least ten counts were recorded for this clonotype. The V gene is TRBV10-3, the J gene TRBJ2-1; TRBD1 is a possible D gene (6 bases). With 0 bases removed from V and 8 bases from J, the gap between germline ends came to 11 bases. This CDR3 has 14 residues. Germline values: CDR1 ENHRY, CDR2 SYGVKD. The CDR3 coding sequence is TGTGCCATCAGTGAGTCAGGACAGAGCGATGAGCAGTTCTTC. As protein: CAISESGQSDEQFF.

With regard to this clonotype: Germline is not matched at one junction end, which may reflect a read error. V usage is TRBV6-6 and J usage is TRBJ1-3; a weak D match, TRBD1 (6 bases). CDR3 size: 11 residues. The V gene's germline CDR1 is MNHNY and CDR2 SVGAGI (reference sequence). CDR3 in amino acids: CASRSQGTFGF. The CDR3 DNA follows: TGTGCCAGCAGATCCCAGGGGACCTTCGGTTTT.

This clonotype was picked up many times. The rearrangement joins TRBV20-1 to TRBJ2-1; D ambiguous. This CDR3 comprises 14 residues. V lost 4 bases and J lost 0, with 10 bases in between. The germline CDR1 and CDR2 sequences are DFQATT and SNEGSKA (reference sequence). The CDR3 loop reads CSATGSNSYNEQFF. The DNA for the CDR3 is TGCAGTGCTACCGGGTCTAACTCCTACAATGAGCAGTTCTTC.

This clonotype was recorded at least ten times. V and J are TRBV5-1 and TRBJ2-3, with TRBD1 matching over 7 bases. The germline gives CDR1 SGHRS, CDR2 YFSETQ. The CDR3 totals 14 residues. V shed 3 bases, J shed 2 bases, and the junction held 3 bases outside the gene matches. CDR3 sequence: CASSSDRNTDTQYF. DNA of the CDR3: TGCGCCAGCAGCTCGGACAGGAACACAGATACGCAGTATTTT.

There are many counts of this clonotype. A much larger clone sits a single nucleotide away, making a read error possible. This sequence joins TRBV7-2 and TRBJ2-3; 12 nucleotides line up with TRBD1. The CDR3 covers 17 residues. Germline CDR1 reads SGHTA; CDR2 reads FQGNSA. The CDR3 region has the DNA TGTGCCAGCAGCTTACAGTCCGGGACAGGGGGCTCGGATATGCAGTATTTT. Its protein product is CASSLQSGTGGSDMQYF.